This T cell receptor (beta chain) derives from a study of cytomegalovirus exposure and HLA in healthy donors (dated by TCRdb to 2016 to 2017). General notes on the study: An earlier analysis of about 560 of the donors reported under 300 Gb of sequence data and 95 million to 140 million unique TCR beta sequences obtained from about 180 million T cells. An early release that covered around 590 HLA-typed donors contained approximately 300 gigabases of sequencing data and 80 million or so unique TCR sequences. The genetic ancestry cluster associated with self-reported Caucasian donors included 81% of the 398 genotyped donors. The study aimed to test whether cataloging public T cell receptors could reveal signatures of past pathogen exposure. The study profiled the T cell repertoires of about 720 subjects by immunosequencing and related them to cytomegalovirus serostatus. A separate validation cohort of approximately 120 different subjects was used in addition to the 666-subject first cohort. High-throughput TCR immunosequencing, statistical association of individual TCRs with disease status, and machine learning were combined to predict cytomegalovirus infection status. To study patterns of TCR occurrence, a later analysis re-analyzed previously published TCR beta repertoires from several hundred donors and added high-resolution HLA genotyping. The later analysis used no new phenotypic data to find candidate immune exposures, relying instead on TCR beta sequences and their occurrence across donors. To decide whether each TCR beta V gene segment behaved as functional or pseudogenic, an earlier analysis of 587 of the donors relied on high-throughput TCR beta sequencing. Donor age, sex, ethnicity and CMV serostatus were collected together with the repertoire data. A later genetic analysis took genome-wide SNP genotypes for about 55% of the 666 donors and used that subset as a discovery cohort. All discovery cohort repertoires had been generated on a single sequencing platform. HLA typing included class I and class II loci at four-digit resolution. Typing coverage varied by locus: roughly 620-640 donors for A, B, C, DRB1 and DQB1; some 520 for DQA1; approximately 570 for DPA1; roughly 470 for DPB1. About five DR-DQ haplotypes were treated as single units for association and clustering because of strong linkage in the cohort. On average, around 230,000 unique TCR beta nucleotide sequences were sequenced per donor among several hundred genotyped donors of the cohort, with roughly 18% of those sequences being non-productive.

What the authors observed across the whole study: Because the 87-base-pair reads could not distinguish some IMGT-functional V segments, including TRBV6-2 and TRBV6-3, those segments were excluded. In a later analysis, over 15,000 TCR beta sequences were associated with specific HLA alleles at a false discovery rate of 0.05. According to a later analysis, most CMV-associated TCR beta chains appeared to be HLA-restricted, and the HLA associations seemed to be driven largely by CMV exposure. A later analysis found that HLA-associated TCR beta chains were more clonally expanded and had lower generation probabilities than equally common non-associated chains. Because counts were too low, 15 to 20 rarely observed V segments, including chromosome 9 orphons, were excluded from the earlier analysis of 587 of the donors. HLA typing was unavailable for some donors at each locus, so association tests used only the typed subset. The classifier was reported to diagnose cytomegalovirus status with high specificity and sensitivity in both the original cohort and the validation cohort. In vitro tests confirmed that a few of the cytomegalovirus-associated TCR beta chains recognize cytomegalovirus antigens. Only TCR beta chains were sequenced in this cohort, and the absence of alpha or paired-chain data limited detectable features. Most TCR sequences were observed very rarely across donors, whereas some public TCRs were present in many individuals. The authors suggested that the approach could potentially be generalized to other disease states and immunological phenotypes. A later genetic analysis associated a missense DCLRE1C variant with V-gene and J-gene trimming of TCR beta chains, and an independent cohort replicated the association. In an earlier analysis of 500 to 650 of the donors, most TCR beta V segments appeared in productive rearrangements about 87% or about 30% of the time, broadly matching IMGT annotations. Roughly uniform sequencing depth across donors was assumed in presence/absence analyses, although this assumption may not hold. In a later analysis, TCR association rates were found to vary across HLA loci, with the most associated TCRs seen for DRB1 alleles and the fewest for HLA-C alleles. A cluster of highly shared sequence variants was judged likely to represent a technical artifact of the sequencing pipeline. Correlated functional status among segregating V segments might reflect linkage disequilibrium, but an unknown experimental factor could not be ruled out. A further reported finding was that TCR beta sequences accurately predicted the HLA-A and HLA-B alleles for most subjects in the first cohort. Compared with the approximately 720-donor mean, donors in an Asian-associated ancestry cluster had fewer N-insertions in productive TCRs, according to a later genetic analysis. A total of about 180 TCR beta chains were listed by the study as associated with cytomegalovirus. When HLA alleles, especially DR and DQ, strongly co-occurred, attributing TCR associations to individual alleles was difficult. According to a later analysis, parvovirus B19, influenza, CMV and Epstein-Barr virus appeared linked to several top co-occurrence clusters. The only immune exposure information available for the cohort was CMV serostatus.

In total, approximately 610 healthy bone marrow donors made up the cohort. Cohort members were all nominally healthy when sampled, although unrecorded immune exposures were likely present. The donor was CMV seropositive and was included in the group of some 290 seropositive cohort members. A peripheral blood sample was provided by each donor, and peripheral blood mononuclear cells were used for TCR beta sequencing. The Qiagen DNeasy Blood Extraction Kit was used to extract genomic DNA from the blood cell samples. Library preparation used the immunoSEQ multiplex PCR assay. The multiplex PCR relied on a mix of 60 forward primers for TCR Vbeta segments and 13 reverse primers for TCR Jbeta segments. The CDR3 region of rearranged TCR beta genes was amplified from genomic DNA with a multiplex PCR assay. Amplified TCR beta libraries were sequenced as 87-base-pair reads on the Illumina HiSeq System. Per the original workflow: A later analysis tallied roughly 76 million unique TCR beta chains across the 666 repertoires, and about 12 million of those chains were shared by two or more donors. To remove PCR and sequencing errors, raw reads were error-corrected and collapsed into unique sequences using a nearest-neighbor algorithm that merged closely related sequences. CDR3 sequences were aligned to IMGT reference sequences to assign V, D and J gene segments. Each retained sequence needed at least a six-nucleotide match to both a V gene segment and a J gene segment. Rearrangements were classified as productive when the CDR3 lacked stop codons and remained in frame with V and J, and all other rearrangements were classified as non-productive. Following IMGT convention, CDR3 was defined as the stretch from the second conserved V-encoded cysteine to the conserved J-encoded phenylalanine. The earlier analysis of fewer than 750 of the donors excluded sequences that lacked an unambiguous match to a single V gene segment. In an earlier analysis of several hundred of the donors, V segments were called functional above 56.7% productive rearrangements and were called segregating when the between-donor standard deviation exceeded 5%. A statistical classification framework was developed to diagnose cytomegalovirus status using the catalog of TCR beta chain sequences. In a later analysis, V and J genes were assigned by comparing TCR nucleotide sequences against IMGT/GENE-DB human TR gene sequences. Using the TCRdist pipeline, a later analysis assigned CDR3 sequences along with most-parsimonious VDJ recombination scenarios. In a later analysis, each TCR beta chain was defined by its CDR3 amino acid sequence together with its V-gene family, and reads lacking a unique V-gene family were excluded. To address suspected cross-contamination and a sequencing artifact, a later analysis removed 450 to 700 highly shared, low-generation-probability nucleotide sequences. In a later analysis, a clonal expansion index was calculated for each public chain from normalized within-repertoire ranks of inferred template counts. In a later analysis, generation probabilities were computed using a VDJ recombination model fitted to out-of-frame rearrangements, and the results were checked against IGoR. Hypergeometric tests were used in a later analysis to score TCR-TCR, TCR-HLA and TCR-CMV co-occurrence, with a repertoire-size bias correction applied to the TCR pairs. A later analysis estimated false discovery rates by permuting HLA or CMV assignments 20 times. In a later analysis, co-occurring TCRs were grouped with DBSCAN, and TCRdist sequence similarity was added when clustering was performed within HLA-allele-positive subsets. Co-occurrence clustering excluded repertoires with fewer than 30,000 or more than 120,000 public chains, plus five with anomalous nucleotide sharing. Here the immuneACCESS table is served through TCRdb, limited to in-frame sequences with V and J called. Missing clones are a known gap in these copies; in checked studies unresolved V genes cover under half, and the rest lacks a known reason. V, J and clone size reflect that table, while D and trimming were determined from the DNA. The sample table includes 45,000 to 70,000 clones. Jointly, the top ten make up 11% of the sample.

With regard to this clone: Its binding antigen is unknown.

The germline V gene sets CDR1 to MDHEN and CDR2 to SYDVKM. Including the terminal cysteine and phenylalanine, the CDR3 comprises 15 residues. Only the CDR3 DNA is retained, 45 bases long and in frame from the first base. Trimming accounts for 1 base at V and 7 bases at J, while the number of junction bases matched to no gene is 6. The chain links TRBV28 with TRBJ2-7; 11 bases in the middle match TRBD2. Sequenced input: PBMCs. The clonotype comes from a woman between 50 and 59 years old in good health and CMV-seropositive. The sequenced DNA is TGTGCCAGCAGTTTATTAGCGGGAGGGCCCAAGGAGCAGTACTTC. Translated, this is CASSLLAGGPKEQYF.